The present TCR beta chain was sequenced within a study of blood T cell repertoires in COVID-19. The table came from immunoSEQ multiplex PCR; TCRdb's copy has only in-frame clones and leaves some out. The table has some 250,000 clones, approximately 85% seen once. Germline CDR1 reads MNHEY; CDR2 reads SMNVEV (reference sequence). The junction had 1 base not matched to a gene; V was cut back by 4 bases and J by 2 bases. There are 15 residues in the CDR3. The table lists this clone with a count of one. The sample consisted of PBMCs or T cells enriched from blood (not recorded which). This receptor was identified in a woman aged 50 to 60 who had recovered from COVID-19. The chain uses TRBV27 and TRBJ2-2; TRBD1 aligns across 10 bases. The CDR3 loop reads CASSWDRGNTGELFF. The CDR3 coding sequence is TGTGCCAGCAGTTGGGACAGGGGCAACACCGGGGAGCTGTTTTTT.